This is a list of T cell receptor beta chains from one sample in a study of lymphopenia after photon versus proton radiotherapy. Assay: immunoSEQ multiplex PCR; the TCRdb copy retains only in-frame clones and omits some. The sample contains approximately 22,000 clones, about 85% of which appear only once. The sample in question was peripheral blood, obtained from a patient treated with photon-based radiotherapy. All receptors derive from a man aged 60 to 75 with pancreatic cancer. Both conserved end residues are part of each CDR3. A D gene is named only where the DNA matches it firmly.

j_gene: TRBJ2-3
v_gene: TRBV7-8
d_gene: .
CDR3aa: CASSSRASNTDTQYF

j_gene: TRBJ1-1
v_gene: TRBV7-9
d_gene: .
CDR3aa: CASSHGVRGGTEAFF

j_gene: TRBJ2-1
v_gene: TRBV4-3
d_gene: TRBD2
CDR3aa: CASSRGMGSGGPNEQFF

j_gene: TRBJ1-1
v_gene: TRBV2
d_gene: TRBD1
CDR3aa: CARLGQGTTEAFF

j_gene: TRBJ1-3
v_gene: TRBV10-1
d_gene: .
CDR3aa: CASSDFQDSSGNTIYF

j_gene: TRBJ1-2
v_gene: TRBV29-1
d_gene: .
CDR3aa: CSVGAPGGYTF

j_gene: TRBJ1-6
v_gene: TRBV6-5
d_gene: .
CDR3aa: CASSYKGSGNSPLHF

j_gene: TRBJ1-2
v_gene: TRBV13
d_gene: .
CDR3aa: CASSSLWDRHYGYTF

j_gene: .
v_gene: TRBV7-9
d_gene: TRBD1
CDR3aa: CASSLAPWTGTYEQYF

j_gene: TRBJ2-1
v_gene: TRBV10-1
d_gene: .
CDR3aa: CASSLGTYNEQFF

j_gene: TRBJ2-1
v_gene: TRBV4-3
d_gene: .
CDR3aa: CATGDNGDNEQFF

j_gene: TRBJ2-7
v_gene: TRBV19
d_gene: TRBD1
CDR3aa: CASSYRDRSYEQYF

j_gene: TRBJ2-5
v_gene: TRBV6-1
d_gene: TRBD1
CDR3aa: CASRAGTGMETQYF

j_gene: TRBJ2-2
v_gene: TRBV9
d_gene: TRBD2
CDR3aa: CASSLSPGGSNTGELFF

j_gene: TRBJ1-1
v_gene: TRBV5-1
d_gene: TRBD1
CDR3aa: CASSPGQGFSRTEAFF

j_gene: TRBJ1-2
v_gene: TRBV7-9
d_gene: .
CDR3aa: CASSLAGVTYGYTF

j_gene: .
v_gene: TRBV11-2
d_gene: .
CDR3aa: CASSLGSYEQYF

j_gene: TRBJ1-3
v_gene: TRBV30
d_gene: .
CDR3aa: CAWRDGPSSGNTIYF

j_gene: TRBJ1-2
v_gene: TRBV7-9
d_gene: .
CDR3aa: CASSLASGSYGYTF

j_gene: TRBJ2-5
v_gene: TRBV7-2
d_gene: .
CDR3aa: CASSLSRTRAETQYF

j_gene: TRBJ2-1
v_gene: TRBV11-3
d_gene: TRBD1
CDR3aa: CASSLSPTGQGSYNEQFF

j_gene: TRBJ2-5
v_gene: TRBV15
d_gene: .
CDR3aa: CATSRDLRLDPIQKGQYF

j_gene: TRBJ2-7
v_gene: TRBV6-1
d_gene: .
CDR3aa: CASTSRDGYEQYF

j_gene: TRBJ1-2
v_gene: TRBV19
d_gene: .
CDR3aa: CASSRGYGYTF

j_gene: TRBJ2-5
v_gene: TRBV19
d_gene: .
CDR3aa: CASGTWSGEETQYF

j_gene: TRBJ1-6
v_gene: TRBV19
d_gene: .
CDR3aa: CASSIMTSSYNSPLHF

j_gene: TRBJ1-6
v_gene: TRBV7-3
d_gene: .
CDR3aa: CASSLQGAGSPLHF

j_gene: TRBJ2-2
v_gene: TRBV7-3
d_gene: .
CDR3aa: CASSPDSNTGELFF

j_gene: TRBJ2-2
v_gene: TRBV9
d_gene: .
CDR3aa: CASSVRATGELFF

j_gene: TRBJ2-7
v_gene: TRBV30
d_gene: TRBD1
CDR3aa: CAWSFGQGEYEQYF

j_gene: TRBJ2-5
v_gene: TRBV18
d_gene: TRBD2
CDR3aa: CASSQTILGLAGGKETQYF

j_gene: TRBJ1-2
v_gene: TRBV10-1
d_gene: .
CDR3aa: CASSGVASRKTYGYTF

j_gene: TRBJ2-3
v_gene: TRBV6-1
d_gene: .
CDR3aa: CASTGIGTDTQYF

j_gene: TRBJ2-5
v_gene: TRBV5-1
d_gene: .
CDR3aa: CASTPGVQETQYF

j_gene: TRBJ1-5
v_gene: TRBV19
d_gene: .
CDR3aa: CASSIKSGGNQPQHF

j_gene: TRBJ1-3
v_gene: TRBV18
d_gene: .
CDR3aa: CASSPPSDSGNTIYF

j_gene: TRBJ2-1
v_gene: TRBV7-2
d_gene: TRBD2
CDR3aa: CASSSEGLAHEQFF

j_gene: TRBJ1-4
v_gene: TRBV10-3
d_gene: TRBD1
CDR3aa: CATADRGATNEKLFF

j_gene: TRBJ2-5
v_gene: TRBV7-8
d_gene: .
CDR3aa: CASRPSDWSSQYF

j_gene: TRBJ1-3
v_gene: TRBV18
d_gene: .
CDR3aa: CASSPAGNTIYF

j_gene: TRBJ1-1
v_gene: TRBV19
d_gene: .
CDR3aa: CASTHLMNTEAFF

j_gene: TRBJ1-6
v_gene: TRBV21-1
d_gene: .
CDR3aa: CASSKEGAGGDSPLHF

j_gene: TRBJ2-3
v_gene: TRBV11-3
d_gene: TRBD2
CDR3aa: CASSVSFGGRNTQYF

j_gene: TRBJ1-2
v_gene: TRBV11-2
d_gene: .
CDR3aa: CASSLGSYGYTF

j_gene: TRBJ1-2
v_gene: TRBV5-4
d_gene: TRBD1
CDR3aa: CASSFLTGGYGYTF

j_gene: TRBJ1-2
v_gene: TRBV27
d_gene: TRBD1
CDR3aa: CASSLYRGALGSGYTF

j_gene: TRBJ2-7
v_gene: TRBV5-1
d_gene: .
CDR3aa: CASSLAGSSYEQYF

j_gene: TRBJ2-5
v_gene: TRBV7-6
d_gene: .
CDR3aa: CASSLGGDETQYF

j_gene: TRBJ1-6
v_gene: TRBV2
d_gene: .
CDR3aa: CASSFGQGGANSPLHF